These T cell receptor beta chains were read from a single sample in a study of blood T cell repertoires in COVID-19. TCRdb keeps only in-frame clones here, not all; method: immunoSEQ multiplex PCR. In the table there are 25,000 to 35,000 clones, 90% to 95% of which are singletons. Source material: peripheral blood. These receptor sequences come from a human donor with active COVID-19. The donor label of this sample is uncertain. The CDR3 runs from the conserved cysteine through the conserved F or W. D genes are given only for firm matches. A clone size is listed for some rows: how often the clone was seen (once, few, many), or a class if it is expanded.

D gene: -; J gene: TRBJ2-2; clone size: -; V gene: TRBV4-2; CDR3 protein: CASSQERRGLNTGELFF; CDR3 DNA: TGTGCCAGCAGCCAAGAGAGGCGGGGGCTTAACACCGGGGAGCTGTTTTTT
D gene: -; J gene: TRBJ2-3; clone size: once; V gene: TRBV13; CDR3 protein: CASRTAGGPSTDTQYF; CDR3 DNA: TGTGCCAGCAGAACCGCCGGGGGGCCTAGCACAGATACGCAGTATTTT
D gene: TRBD2; J gene: TRBJ2-5; clone size: -; V gene: TRBV9; CDR3 protein: CASSVGRGAQETQYF; CDR3 DNA: TGTGCCAGCAGCGTAGGGCGGGGGGCCCAAGAGACCCAGTACTTC
D gene: -; J gene: TRBJ1-1; clone size: -; V gene: TRBV6-1; CDR3 protein: CASSDPGLMNTEAFF; CDR3 DNA: TGTGCCAGCAGTGACCCAGGCCTCATGAACACTGAAGCTTTCTTT
D gene: TRBD2; J gene: TRBJ2-3; clone size: -; V gene: TRBV28; CDR3 protein: CASNKGSGVYTQYF; CDR3 DNA: TGTGCCAGCAACAAAGGCAGCGGGGTCTATACGCAGTATTTT
D gene: TRBD1; J gene: TRBJ2-1; clone size: -; V gene: TRBV29-1; CDR3 protein: CSVGTGGWNEQFF; CDR3 DNA: TGCAGCGTTGGAACAGGGGGGTGGAATGAGCAGTTCTTC
D gene: TRBD2; J gene: TRBJ2-3; clone size: -; V gene: TRBV5-3; CDR3 protein: CARSLVLAGLTSTDTQYF; CDR3 DNA: TGTGCCAGAAGCTTGGTACTAGCGGGATTGACTAGCACAGATACGCAGTATTTT
D gene: -; J gene: TRBJ1-5; clone size: -; V gene: TRBV4-3; CDR3 protein: CASKGGGGQPQHF; CDR3 DNA: TGCGCCAGCAAAGGGGGGGGTGGGCAGCCCCAGCATTTT
D gene: -; J gene: TRBJ2-3; clone size: -; V gene: TRBV7-2; CDR3 protein: CASSLPRTVTDTQYF; CDR3 DNA: TGTGCCAGCAGCTTACCCCGGACAGTCACAGATACGCAGTATTTT
D gene: TRBD2; J gene: TRBJ2-7; clone size: once; V gene: TRBV3-1/TRBV3-2; CDR3 protein: CASSQDPGLAAYF; CDR3 DNA: TGTGCCAGCAGCCAAGATCCCGGTCTAGCGGCGTACTTC
D gene: TRBD2; J gene: TRBJ2-3; clone size: -; V gene: TRBV2; CDR3 protein: CASSLASGGRNTQYF; CDR3 DNA: TGTGCCAGCAGTTTGGCTAGCGGGGGGCGAAATACGCAGTATTTT
D gene: TRBD2; J gene: TRBJ2-5; clone size: -; V gene: TRBV7-2; CDR3 protein: CASSLESGRWETQYF; CDR3 DNA: TGTGCCAGCAGCTTAGAGAGCGGGAGGTGGGAGACCCAGTACTTC
D gene: TRBD1; J gene: TRBJ1-2; clone size: -; V gene: TRBV5-1; CDR3 protein: CASSPGQPYGYTF; CDR3 DNA: TGCGCCAGCAGCCCGGGACAGCCCTATGGCTACACCTTC
D gene: TRBD2; J gene: TRBJ2-3; clone size: -; V gene: TRBV6-5; CDR3 protein: CASRVAGGNTDTQYF; CDR3 DNA: TGTGCCAGCAGGGTAGCGGGGGGAAACACAGATACGCAGTATTTT
D gene: TRBD2; J gene: TRBJ2-7; clone size: -; V gene: TRBV7-2; CDR3 protein: CASSLAMAGVGAPYEQYF; CDR3 DNA: TGTGCCAGCAGCTTAGCAATGGCGGGAGTTGGAGCTCCCTACGAGCAGTACTTC
D gene: TRBD2; J gene: TRBJ2-7; clone size: -; V gene: TRBV9; CDR3 protein: CASSPGGVEQYF; CDR3 DNA: TGTGCCAGCAGCCCCGGGGGGGTAGAGCAGTACTTC
D gene: -; J gene: TRBJ1-3; clone size: -; V gene: TRBV18; CDR3 protein: CASSPPGTAGNTIYF; CDR3 DNA: TGTGCCAGCTCACCACCGGGCACAGCCGGAAACACCATATATTTT
D gene: -; J gene: TRBJ2-3; clone size: -; V gene: TRBV19; CDR3 protein: CASKVTASTDTQYF; CDR3 DNA: TGTGCCAGTAAGGTGACAGCTAGCACAGATACGCAGTATTTT
D gene: -; J gene: TRBJ2-3; clone size: -; V gene: TRBV3-1/TRBV3-2; CDR3 protein: CASSHPLGGTDTQYF; CDR3 DNA: TGTGCCAGCAGCCACCCCCTAGGAGGCACAGATACGCAGTATTTT
D gene: -; J gene: TRBJ2-7; clone size: -; V gene: TRBV23-1; CDR3 protein: CASNPGFPPFFYEQYF; CDR3 DNA: TGCGCCAGCAACCCCGGGTTTCCCCCTTTTTTCTACGAGCAGTACTTC